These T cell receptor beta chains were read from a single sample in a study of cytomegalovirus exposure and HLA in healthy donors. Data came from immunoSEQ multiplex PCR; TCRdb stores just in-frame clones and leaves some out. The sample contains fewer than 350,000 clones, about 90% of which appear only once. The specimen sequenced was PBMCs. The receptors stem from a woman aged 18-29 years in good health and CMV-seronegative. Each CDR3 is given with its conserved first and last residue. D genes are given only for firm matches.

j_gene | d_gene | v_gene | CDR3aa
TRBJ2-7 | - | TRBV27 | CAAGASEQYF
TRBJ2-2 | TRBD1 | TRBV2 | CASSWDRENTGELFF
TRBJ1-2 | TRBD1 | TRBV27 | CASSNRGMSYGYTF
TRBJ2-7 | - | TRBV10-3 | CAISESRKGLGDEQYF
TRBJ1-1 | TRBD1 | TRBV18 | CASSPTGGLNTEAFF
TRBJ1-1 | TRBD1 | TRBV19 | CASSGVRGRPEMNTEAFF
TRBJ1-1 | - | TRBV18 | CASSPGHPAGLNTEAFF
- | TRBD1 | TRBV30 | CAWSVGTGGYEQYF
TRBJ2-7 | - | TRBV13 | CASSSIGYEQYF
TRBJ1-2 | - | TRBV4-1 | CASSQGRTGGYTF
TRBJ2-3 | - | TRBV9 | CASSVDGSTDTQYF
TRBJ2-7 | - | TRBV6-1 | CASSDWGGATYEQYF
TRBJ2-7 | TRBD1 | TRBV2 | CASNPRAGGAYEQYF
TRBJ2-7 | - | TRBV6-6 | CASSYRDFTYEQYF
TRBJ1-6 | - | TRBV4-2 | CASSQDRQVNSPLHF
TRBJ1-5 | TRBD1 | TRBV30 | CAWSRLTGAPNQPQHF
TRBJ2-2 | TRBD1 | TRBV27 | CASSLTGERTGELFF
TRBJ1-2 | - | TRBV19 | CASRMTGSHGYTF
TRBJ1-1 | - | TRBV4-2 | CASSPRHDGGDTEAFF
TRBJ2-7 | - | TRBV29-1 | CSVEDPYSYEQYF
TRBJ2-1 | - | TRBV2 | CASRGRTINNEQFF
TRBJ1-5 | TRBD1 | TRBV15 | CATSRPSDRGHQPQHF
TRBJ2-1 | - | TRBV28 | CASSNPREQFF
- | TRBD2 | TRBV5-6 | CASSLFGLAGGSAYEQYF
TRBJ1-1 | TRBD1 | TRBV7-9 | CASSSTGVRNTEAFF
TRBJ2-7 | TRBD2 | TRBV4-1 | CASSHLLAGASYEQYF
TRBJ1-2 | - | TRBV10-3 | CAISDRGGYTF
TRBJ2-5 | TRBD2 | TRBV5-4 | CASSFGSSGGAETQYF
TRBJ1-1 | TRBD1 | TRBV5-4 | CASSRLTGVGTEAFF
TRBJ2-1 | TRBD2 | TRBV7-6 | CASSPTLAVYNEQFF
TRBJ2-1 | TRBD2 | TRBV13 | CASSPGAAGGGYSYNEQFF
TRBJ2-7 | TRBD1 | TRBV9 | CASSERTGGYEQYF
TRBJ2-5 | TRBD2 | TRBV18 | CASSSLLQVAGGKETQYF
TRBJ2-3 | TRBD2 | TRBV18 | CASSPPIAGGRDTQYF
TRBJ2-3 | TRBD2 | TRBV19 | CASSPIAGGRVDTQYF
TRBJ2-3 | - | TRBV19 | CASSKEQRPDTQYF
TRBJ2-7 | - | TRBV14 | CATRPWSSYEQYF
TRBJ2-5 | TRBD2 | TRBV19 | CASSSGLAGLSKTQYF
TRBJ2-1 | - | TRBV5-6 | CASSLAYNEQFF
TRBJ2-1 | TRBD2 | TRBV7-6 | CASSPALAGGRSYNEQFF
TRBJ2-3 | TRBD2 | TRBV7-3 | CASSWAGGPEDTQYF
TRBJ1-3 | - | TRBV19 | CACRLGGNGNTIYF
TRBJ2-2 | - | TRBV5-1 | CASSSSDRNTGELFF
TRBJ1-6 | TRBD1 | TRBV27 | CASSLGTGFYSKNSPLHF
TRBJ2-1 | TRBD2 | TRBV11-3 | CASSSPWGGSGEQFF